This T cell receptor (beta chain) derives from a study of blood T cell repertoires in COVID-19. Study overall: The samples span acute and convalescent COVID-19 from the United States, Italy and Spain. Nucleic acid was either cDNA or gDNA, and it came from T cells, B-cell-depleted T cells, or PBMCs.

Germline V gene sequence: CDR1 DFQATT, CDR2 SNEGSKA (reference sequence). The CDR3 contains 10 residues. V was cut by 0 bases and J by 14 bases, with 10 bases left in between. Source study methods: Estimated nucleated cell counts came from reference gene primer amplification. Profiling relied on immunoSEQ multiplex PCR, and the TCRdb table lists in-frame clones only, not all of them. The DNA was the basis for D and trimming; V, J and clone size are from that table. The sample contains about 130,000 clones, roughly four fifths of which appear only once. The sequenced sample was peripheral blood. V is TRBV20-1 and J is TRBJ1-2; D possibly corresponds to TRBD1 (6 bases). The TCR was taken from a man aged 60 to 75 with acute or convalescent COVID-19. CDR3 DNA sequence: TGCAGTGCTAGAGATGAGGGGGATACCTTC. Translation gives CSARDEGDTF.